This T cell receptor beta chain stems from a study of neoadjuvant anti-PD-1 for oral cavity cancer. CDR1 and CDR2 (germline): SNHLY, FYNNEI. Trimming shortened V by 5 bases and J by 3 bases, and 7 bases separated the two germline ends. The length of the CDR3 is 12 residues. Time point in this sample: after neoadjuvant nivolumab, at surgical resection. These oral cavity squamous cell carcinomas were HPV-negative and locally advanced. Tumor libraries mostly used roughly 5.2 ug genomic DNA, two replicates each. Profiled with immunoSEQ multiplex PCR; TCRdb holds only in-frame clones, not every one. The data contain about 15,000 clones, approximately 40% of them singletons.

The TCR originated in a person between 40 and 80 years old with oral cavity squamous cell carcinoma. The chain joins TRBV2 to TRBJ1-1, with no clear D. The starting material was tumor tissue, obtained after nivolumab (anti-PD-1) treatment. The CDR3 coding sequence is TGTGCCAGCAGTTACCCCTACACTGAAGCTTTCTTT. Its translation is CASSYPYTEAFF.